This TCR beta chain was observed in a study of blood T cell repertoires in COVID-19. Across the study: Sample material is recorded as cDNA or gDNA derived from T cells, B-cell-depleted T cells, or PBMCs.

The count of this clone is one. The V gene's germline CDR1 is SGHRS and CDR2 YFSETQ. Trimming removed 3 bases at V and 7 bases at J, with 17 bases between. This CDR3 is 15 amino acids long. Produced via immunoSEQ multiplex PCR; TCRdb's table is partial and in-frame only. The data show 200,000 to 250,000 clones, nearly 90% seen once. The origin of this receptor is a man aged 18 to 30 with active or convalescent COVID-19. Material: peripheral blood. The J gene is TRBJ2-4, the V gene TRBV5-1; tentatively, D is TRBD1 (8 bases). CDR3: CASSSYGQGGNIQYF. The DNA for the CDR3 is TGCGCCAGCAGCTCCTACGGACAGGGAGGGAACATTCAGTACTTC.